This TCR beta chain was identified in a study of a mutant IDH1 vaccine in newly diagnosed glioma. Across the study: Treated patients, approximately 62% male and roughly 40% female, averaged roughly 40 years of age. Antecedent treatment encompassed radiotherapy, temozolomide, or their combination; the majority received both.

The study's findings and limits: Pseudoprogression showed no apparent link to changes in top peripheral T cell clonotypes.

V was shortened by 3 bases and J by 6 bases, with 12 bases between the two germline ends. This CDR3 spans 13 amino acids. Germline lookup yields CDR1 SGHTA and CDR2 FQGNSA. Profiling relied on immunoSEQ multiplex PCR, and the TCRdb table lists in-frame clones only, not all of them. This sample has 80,000 to 100,000 clones, with about 80% found just once. Comment on this clone: Antigen specificity is unknown.

Time point specified: baseline, week 1 (first vaccination visit). Treatment denoted: pre-vaccination baseline after standard-of-care therapy. This sequence originates from a man in his forties with glioma. Some clones in this sample may be carry-over from other donors' samples. Sequencing was performed on PBMCs, taken from a glioma patient treated with radiotherapy, temozolomide or both. V and J are TRBV7-2 and TRBJ2-7; no definite D call. CDR3 bases: TGTGCCAGCAGCTTCGTCGTCTCCGCCGAGCAGTACTTC. Encoded protein: CASSFVVSAEQYF. Drawing the rest from reference TRBV7-2 and TRBJ2-7, the complete variable domain is GAGVSQSPSNKVTEKGKDVELRCDPISGHTALYWYRQSLGQGLEFLIYFQGNSAPDKSGLPSDRFSAERTGGSVSTLTIQRTQQEDSAVYLCASSFVVSAEQYFGPGTRLTVT.